This T cell receptor (beta chain) stems from a study of blood T cell repertoires in COVID-19. Study details: COVID-19 samples from acute and convalescent phases originated in the United States, Italy and Spain.

Under the authors' procedure: It was from reference gene primer amplification that nucleated cell counts were estimated. Sequencing was performed with immunoSEQ multiplex PCR; in TCRdb, only in-frame clones are kept and a portion is missing. V, J and clone size derive from that table, while D and trimming were established from the DNA sequence. The sample yields tens of thousands of clones, around 85% seen once. Germline V gene data show CDR1 as SGHTA and CDR2 as FQGTGA. The CDR3 covers 13 residues. The V end lost 2 bases, the J end lost 5 bases, and 8 bases lay between the germline ends. This clonotype originated in a middle-aged man with acute or convalescent COVID-19. The sample consisted of peripheral blood. The chain uses TRBV7-3 and TRBJ2-3, with D tentatively TRBD2 (6 bases). CDR3 sequence: CASSLGRGDTQYF. CDR3 in DNA: TGTGCCAGCAGCTTAGGGCGGGGAGATACGCAGTATTTT.